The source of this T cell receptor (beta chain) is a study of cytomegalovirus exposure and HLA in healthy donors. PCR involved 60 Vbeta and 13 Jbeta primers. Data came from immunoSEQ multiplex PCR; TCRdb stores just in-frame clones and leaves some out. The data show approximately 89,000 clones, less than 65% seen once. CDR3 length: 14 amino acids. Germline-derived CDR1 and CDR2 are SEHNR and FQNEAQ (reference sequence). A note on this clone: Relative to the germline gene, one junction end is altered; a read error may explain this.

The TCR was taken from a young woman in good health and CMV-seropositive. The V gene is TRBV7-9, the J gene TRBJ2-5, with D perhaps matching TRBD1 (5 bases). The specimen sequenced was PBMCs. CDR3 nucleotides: TGTTCCAGCACCAGGGTTGTTGGGCTAGAGACCCAGTACTTC. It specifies CSSTRVVGLETQYF.